One sample yielded the 16 T cell receptor beta chains listed below, sequenced in a study of T cells in Graves' hyperthyroidism and ophthalmopathy. TCR beta CDR3 regions were amplified from RNA transcripts. Carried out on the TCR CDR3, a first-round RT-PCR used the HTBI primer set. TCRdb reprocessed the multiplex PCR reads with MiXCR, giving one entry per CDR3 protein. The sample includes 600,000 to 800,000 distinct CDR3 sequences, roughly 32% of them seen just once. The sequencing input was blood. The receptors were gathered from a woman aged 40 to 50 with Graves' hyperthyroidism.

The chain has TRBV10-3 and TRBJ2-6; TRBD1 matches at 8 bases. J gave up 0 bases and V 11 bases, and 12 bases lay outside the gene matches. The CDR3 contains 17 residues. Germline assignment: CDR1 ENHRY and CDR2 SYGVKD. CDR3 amino acids: CAHGAAGGLSGANVLTF. The CDR3, as DNA: TGTGCCCACGGCGCGGCAGGGGGCCTCTCTGGGGCCAACGTCCTGACTTTC.

Note on this clonotype: Mismatch with germline at one junction end may stem from a read error. The chain recombines TRBV9 with TRBJ2-2; perhaps TRBD2 as D (5 bases). This CDR3 spans 16 amino acids. Germline CDR1 is SGDLS and CDR2 is YYNGEE. The CDR3: CASSLDLWENTGVLFF. Written as DNA, the CDR3 is TGTGCCAGCAGCCTAGACCTATGGGAGAACACCGGGGTGCTGTTTTTT.

This clonotype was seen at least ten times. J is TRBJ1-2 and V is TRBV14; D not resolved. Trimming cost V 0 bases and J 4 bases, with 9 bases left between them. The CDR3 extends over 14 amino acids. Germline CDR1 is SGHDN and CDR2 is FVKESK. The CDR3 region has the DNA TGTGCCAGCAGCCAAGATTCGACCGTCTATGGCTACACCTTC. Protein product: CASSQDSTVYGYTF.

As concerns this clonotype: Germline is not matched at one junction end, which may reflect a read error. The chain combines TRBV11-1 with TRBJ2-1; D possibly uses TRBD1 or TRBD2 (6 bases each). The CDR3 is 15 residues long. Germline V gene sequence: CDR1 SGHAT, CDR2 FQDESV (reference sequence). This CDR3 reads CASNLQGGVLSEQFF. As DNA, the CDR3 is TGTGCCAGCAACTTACAGGGAGGAGTACTCAGTGAGCAGTTCTTC.

This clonotype appeared many times. V and J are TRBV11-2 and TRBJ1-6; D unclear. V shed 0 bases and J shed 14 bases, with 8 bases lying between them. Germline-derived CDR1 and CDR2 are SGHAT and FQNNGV. This CDR3 comprises 12 residues. The CDR3 coding sequence is TGTGCCAGCAGCTTAGACTTGGTAGCCCTCCACTTT. Its protein is CASSLDLVALHF.

This clonotype was picked up a small number of times. The chain has TRBV4-3 and TRBJ1-1; D not certain. This CDR3 comprises 15 residues. Trimming pared 1 base from V and 0 bases from J, leaving 9 bases between. The germline V gene encodes CDR1 LGHNA and CDR2 YSLEER. The CDR3, as DNA: TGCGCCAGCAGCCAAGCTCCGGGCGTGAACACTGAAGCTTTCTTT. It translates to CASSQAPGVNTEAFF.

Points on this clonotype: Without the conserved terminal phenylalanine or tryptophan, this CDR3 likely stems from a read error. The chain joins TRBV29-1 to TRBJ2-6; D remains ambiguous. Germline CDR1 SQVTM, CDR2 ANQGSEA. The ends were cut back, 5 bases at V and 4 bases at J, with 12 bases in the middle. This CDR3 has 14 residues. This CDR3 is CSVSSRTGANVLTL. The CDR3 DNA is TGCAGCGTTTCCTCTAGAACCGGGGCCAACGTCCTGACTCTC.

V gene TRBV20-1 combines with J gene TRBJ1-6; possible D gene TRBD1, 5 bases. The V end lost 0 bases, the J end lost 0 bases, and 12 bases lay between the germline ends. Germline assignment: CDR1 DFQATT and CDR2 SNEGSKA (reference sequence). The CDR3 has 17 residues. The CDR3 is CSARDPGGSSYNSPLHF. The CDR3 DNA follows: TGCAGTGCTAGAGATCCGGGGGGGAGCTCCTATAATTCACCCCTCCACTTT.

This clonotype was counted a single time. This may come from a read error, since a much larger clone is one base off. The rearrangement uses TRBV2 and TRBJ2-5; D might be TRBD2 (6 bases). Trimming took 7 bases from V and 9 from J, leaving 15 bases between them. CDR1 SNHLY and CDR2 FYNNEI come from the germline V gene. There are 12 residues in the CDR3. CDR3 in DNA: TGTGCCAGCAAGTATGGCAGGGAGGCCCAGTACTTC. Its translation is CASKYGREAQYF.

This sequence joins TRBV7-2 and TRBJ2-7; TRBD2 is a possible D gene (7 bases). The CDR3 covers 13 residues. Germline V gene data show CDR1 as SGHTA and CDR2 as FQGNSA. The V end lost 2 bases, the J end lost 7 bases, and 12 bases lay between the germline ends. Here the CDR3 DNA reads TGTGCCAGCAGCTTACGGGGGGCGCAGGAGCAGTACTTC. This gives the protein CASSLRGAQEQYF.

The sample holds a few counts of this clonotype. This chain joins TRBV6-6 and TRBJ1-5; 7 positions agree with TRBD1. Germline V CDR1 and CDR2: MNHNY, SVGAGI (reference sequence). Trimming took 10 bases from V and 0 from J; bases not matched to a gene: 6. The CDR3 loop spans 14 amino acids. Here the CDR3 reads CATATGASNQPQHF. Written as DNA, the CDR3 is TGTGCCACTGCAACAGGGGCTAGCAATCAGCCCCAGCATTTT.

The genes are TRBV24-1 and TRBJ1-1, with D perhaps matching TRBD1 (5 bases). CDR3 length: 11 residues. V gave up 4 bases and J gave up 11 bases, with 10 bases separating them. CDR1 is KGHDR and CDR2 is SFDVKD in the germline V gene. The CDR3 sequence: CATSDTGMAFF. The CDR3 DNA reads TGTGCCACCAGTGACACAGGTATGGCTTTCTTT.

CDR3 loop: CASSEYRAGGAGEQYF. CDR3 sequence (DNA): TGTGCCAGCAGTGAATATCGGGCGGGAGGAGCTGGAGAGCAGTACTTC. The chain is built from TRBV25-1 and TRBJ2-7, with 8 bases that match TRBD2. Trimming cost V 0 bases and J 7 bases; bases outside gene matches: 11. This CDR3 is built from 16 residues. Germline V gene lookup returns CDR1 MGHDK and CDR2 SYGVNS.

The V and J genes are TRBV9 and TRBJ2-2; 11 nucleotides agree with TRBD2. Germline trimming cut 2 bases from V and 4 bases from J; bases unmatched to any gene: 4. CDR3 size: 16 residues. The germline CDR1 and CDR2 sequences are SGDLS and YYNGEE. Here the CDR3 reads CASSVSGGAGTGELFF. In nucleotides, the CDR3 is TGTGCCAGCAGCGTTAGCGGGGGGGCCGGCACCGGGGAGCTGTTTTTT.

About this clonotype itself: This clone may be a read error of a much larger clone one base away. V and J are TRBV7-9 and TRBJ2-7, with TRBD1 matching 8 bases. Per germline, CDR1 SEHNR and CDR2 FQNEAQ (reference sequence). This CDR3 region has 14 residues. The CDR3 protein is CASRDDRGAYERYF. Here the CDR3 DNA reads TGTGCCAGCAGGGATGACAGGGGCGCGTACGAGCGGTACTTC.

The V gene is TRBV29-1, the J gene TRBJ2-3; a weak D match, TRBD2 (6 bases). CDR1 is SQVTM and CDR2 is ANQGSEA in the germline V gene. There are 11 residues in the CDR3. Trimming pared 8 bases from V and 9 bases from J, leaving 15 bases between. The CDR3 DNA sequence: TGCAGCCCGGCGGAGGGAGGCACGCAGTATTTT. This translates into CSPAEGGTQYF.